The 22 T cell receptor beta chains below all came from one sample that was sequenced in a study of control samples from healthy donors and cancer patients. Generated by immunoSEQ multiplex PCR, the TCRdb table keeps only in-frame clones and is missing some. This table has 130,000 or so clones, about nine tenths appearing once. The specimen sequenced was blood. Receptors originate from a young man in good health.

The rearrangement links TRBV10-1 to TRBJ1-1, with 11 bases fitting TRBD1. The germline gives CDR1 WNHNN, CDR2 SYGVQD (reference sequence). Trimming took 3 bases from V and 1 from J; bases not matched to a gene: 16. The CDR3 contains 20 residues. The CDR3, as DNA: TGCGCCAGCAGTGACGGGACAGGGGGATCCTCGGTGGGTCGGAACACTGAAGCTTTCTTT. Protein: CASSDGTGGSSVGRNTEAFF.

V gene TRBV2 combines with J gene TRBJ1-1, with a weak D call TRBD1 (5 bases). Germline V gene data show CDR1 as SNHLY and CDR2 as FYNNEI. Between the trimmed V and J ends, which lost 4 bases and 2 bases, there was a span of 11 bases. The CDR3 is 14 residues long. In nucleotides, the CDR3 is TGTGCCAGCAGTGCCTCGACAGCTAACACTGAAGCTTTCTTT. This encodes CASSASTANTEAFF.

The genes are TRBV3-1 (or the pseudogene TRBV3-2) and TRBJ2-3; D is uncertain. The CDR3 covers 15 residues. Germline lookup yields CDR1 LGHDT and CDR2 YNNKEL (reference sequence). Trimming removed 4 bases from V and 0 bases from J, with 11 bases in between. The CDR3, as DNA: TGTGCCAGCAGCCCCCCAGGAAGGAGCACAGATACGCAGTATTTT. This encodes CASSPPGRSTDTQYF.

This CDR3 reads CASSLGTGEPLGNTIYF. The CDR3 DNA is TGTGCCAGCAGCCTCGGGACAGGGGAGCCGTTGGGAAACACCATATATTTT. V usage is TRBV5-6 and J usage is TRBJ1-3; 10 bases are a match to TRBD1. The V segment lost 4 bases and the J segment 4 bases; nucleotides outside the gene matches: 11. Looked up from germline, CDR1 is SGHDT and CDR2 is YYEEEE. The CDR3 is 17 residues long.

The chain combines TRBV5-1 with TRBJ2-3; weak D call: TRBD2 (6 bases). Trimming pared 4 bases from V and 4 bases from J, leaving 10 bases between. The CDR3 loop spans 13 amino acids. The V gene's germline CDR1 is SGHRS and CDR2 YFSETQ. CDR3 sequence: CASSETSPDTQYF. As DNA, the CDR3 is TGCGCCAGCAGCGAGACTAGTCCAGATACGCAGTATTTT.

The CDR3 reads CASSDSLAGGPDTQYF. The CDR3 DNA sequence: TGTGCCAGCAGTGACTCGCTAGCGGGGGGGCCAGATACGCAGTATTTT. V is TRBV6-4 and J is TRBJ2-3; 12 nucleotides agree with TRBD2. Per germline, CDR1 MRHNA and CDR2 SNTAGT. The CDR3 has 16 amino acids. The V and J ends lost 0 bases and 4 bases, in that order; junction bases with no gene match: 2.

This clone was detected once. The chain combines TRBV5-1 with TRBJ1-1, with TRBD1 as a possible D gene (6 bases). Trimming shortened V by 4 bases and J by 1 base, and 14 bases separated the two germline ends. The CDR3 consists of 15 residues. CDR1 and CDR2 from the germline V gene are SGHRS and YFSETQ. Here the CDR3 reads CASSAQGSGNTEAFF. DNA of the CDR3: TGCGCCAGCAGCGCCCAGGGGAGTGGGAACACTGAAGCTTTCTTT.

The chain has TRBV3-1 (or the pseudogene TRBV3-2) and TRBJ2-7; D is tentatively TRBD1 or TRBD2 (5 bases each). The V gene's germline CDR1 is LGHDT and CDR2 YNNKEL (reference sequence). The CDR3 is 16 residues long. Trimming cost V 4 bases and J 2 bases, with 18 bases left between them. As DNA, the CDR3 is TGTGCCAGCAGCCCCTACTCCGGGACGAGACCCTACGAGCAGTACTTC. Its translation: CASSPYSGTRPYEQYF.

The rearrangement uses TRBV12-3 or TRBV12-4 and TRBJ1-1; D not resolved. This CDR3 is built from 12 residues. The V end lost 8 bases, the J end lost 3 bases, and 10 bases lay between the germline ends. The CDR3 is CASSLSDTEAFF. CDR3 nucleotides: TGTGCCAGCTCCCTTTCAGACACTGAAGCTTTCTTT.

The chain combines TRBV5-1 with TRBJ2-2; D is ambiguous. CDR3 length: 16 amino acids. Trimming shortened V by 2 bases and J by 8 bases, and 19 bases separated the two germline ends. Germline values: CDR1 SGHRS, CDR2 YFSETQ. The CDR3 here is CASSFRPTNTVGELFF. CDR3 nucleotides: TGCGCCAGCAGCTTCAGACCTACAAACACCGTGGGGGAGCTGTTTTTT. The full variable domain, with the rest looked up from reference TRBV5-1 and TRBJ2-2, is KAGVTQTPRYLIKTRGQQVTLSCSPISGHRSVSWYQQTPGQGLQFLFEYFSETQRNKGNFPGRFSGRQFSNSRSEMNVSTLELGDSALYLCASSFRPTNTVGELFFGEGSRLTVL.

The chain links TRBV9 to TRBJ2-7; TRBD2 agrees at 12 bases. Unmatched junction bases numbered 4, after V lost 3 bases and J lost 6 bases. CDR1 and CDR2 (germline): SGDLS, YYNGEE. The CDR3 runs 14 residues. CDR3 DNA sequence: TGTGCCAGCAGCGGCGCTAGCGGGGGGGCCGAGCAGTACTTC. It codes for CASSGASGGAEQYF.

The chain uses TRBV12-5 and TRBJ2-5; TRBD1 matches at 7 bases. After removal of 2 bases from V and 2 bases from J, the junction contained 5 bases not matched to a gene. The V gene's germline CDR1 is LGHNT and CDR2 FRNRAP. CDR3 length: 15 residues. The CDR3 DNA reads TGTGCTAGTGGTTTGAAGGGGGCGAGACAAGAGACCCAGTACTTC. This encodes CASGLKGARQETQYF. The variable domain in full, with the rest retrieved from reference TRBV12-5 and TRBJ2-5, is DARVTQTPRHKVTEMGQEVTMRCQPILGHNTVFWYRQTMMQGLELLAYFRNRAPLDDSGMPKDRFSAEMPDATLATLKIQPSEPRDSAVYFCASGLKGARQETQYFGPGTRLLVL.

The rearrangement links TRBV13 to TRBJ1-2; the D gene is possibly TRBD1 (5 bases). V gave up 0 bases and J gave up 4 bases, with 6 bases separating them. CDR1 and CDR2 from the germline V gene are PRHDT and FYEKMQ (reference sequence). The CDR3 has 13 residues. Here the CDR3 reads CASSLGGGYGYTF. The CDR3 bases are TGTGCCAGCAGCTTAGGGGGGGGCTATGGCTACACCTTC.

V is TRBV11-3 and J is TRBJ2-1, with TRBD2 matching over 8 bases. After removal of 5 bases from V and 8 bases from J, the junction contained 14 bases not matched to a gene. The CDR3 totals 16 residues. The germline gives CDR1 SGHNT, CDR2 YENEEA. The CDR3 nucleotides are TGTGCCAGCAGCCGAGGGACTAGGGGCCGTTCCCATGAGCAGTTCTTC. Its translation is CASSRGTRGRSHEQFF.

In this sample, this clone turned up once. J is TRBJ2-1 and V is TRBV10-3; D gene uncertain. Germline assignment: CDR1 ENHRY and CDR2 SYGVKD. The CDR3 contains 13 residues. V dropped 4 bases and J dropped 5 bases, with 9 bases sitting between them. The CDR3 coding sequence is TGTGCCATCAGTGGAAATAAAAACAATGAGCAGTTCTTC. It encodes CAISGNKNNEQFF.

The V gene is TRBV9, the J gene TRBJ1-2; 10 bases line up with TRBD1. The CDR3 is 15 amino acids. V shed 4 bases, J shed 1 base, and the junction held 4 bases outside the gene matches. Germline V lookup: CDR1 SGDLS, CDR2 YYNGEE. CDR3: CASSIGTGVNYGYTF. In DNA, the CDR3 is TGTGCCAGCAGCATAGGGACAGGGGTTAACTATGGCTACACCTTC.

This chain connects TRBV11-2 to TRBJ2-1; D uncertain. The CDR3 is 15 amino acids. The V end was cut by 3 bases, the J end by 2 bases, with 11 bases between. The germline gives CDR1 SGHAT, CDR2 FQNNGV. CDR3 sequence (DNA): TGTGCCAGCAGCTTCTTTGGCGCGGCCTACAATGAGCAGTTCTTC. The encoded protein is CASSFFGAAYNEQFF.

The rearrangement joins TRBV7-9 to TRBJ1-2, with 9 bases aligning to TRBD1. Germline lookup yields CDR1 SEHNR and CDR2 FQNEAQ (reference sequence). This CDR3 has 15 residues. V dropped 5 bases and J dropped 5; count of bases not matched to a gene: 9. The CDR3 loop is CASSPVEGTGYGYTF. The CDR3 coding sequence is TGTGCCAGCAGCCCCGTGGAGGGGACAGGGTATGGCTACACCTTC. The full variable domain, rest sourced from reference TRBV7-9 and TRBJ1-2, is DTGVSQNPRHKITKRGQNVTFRCDPISEHNRLYWYRQTLGQGPEFLTYFQNEAQLEKSRLLSDRFSAERPKGSFSTLEIQRTEQGDSAMYLCASSPVEGTGYGYTFGSGTRLTVV.

V and J are TRBV27 and TRBJ2-7; TRBD1 matches 10 bases. Germline-derived CDR1 and CDR2 are MNHEY and SMNVEV (reference sequence). J lost 2 bases, V lost 5 bases, and 6 bases had no gene match. The CDR3 length is 15 residues. This chain's CDR3 is CASSPRTGGAYEQYF. DNA of the CDR3: TGTGCCAGCAGTCCGAGGACAGGGGGAGCCTACGAGCAGTACTTC.

The chain employs TRBV9 and TRBJ2-7, with D maybe TRBD2 (6 bases). The germline CDR1 and CDR2 sequences are SGDLS and YYNGEE. The CDR3 totals 14 residues. V was shortened by 3 bases and J by 7 bases, with 17 bases between the two germline ends. CDR3 sequence (DNA): TGTGCCAGCAGCGGCCTTATGGGACTCGGAGAGCAGTACTTC. Amino acids: CASSGLMGLGEQYF.

The rearrangement links TRBV5-1 to TRBJ2-2, with D perhaps matching TRBD1 (6 bases). The V end was cut by 5 bases, the J end by 4 bases, with 18 bases between. This CDR3 has 16 residues. Germline V gene data show CDR1 as SGHRS and CDR2 as YFSETQ. The CDR3 sequence is CASSSTQGFSTGELFF. The DNA for the CDR3 is TGCGCCAGCAGTTCCACCCAGGGGTTTAGCACCGGGGAGCTGTTTTTT.

The rearrangement links TRBV5-5 to TRBJ1-1; TRBD1 agrees at 9 bases. The junction had 8 bases not matched to a gene; V was cut back by 4 bases and J by 7 bases. Germline CDR1 and CDR2: SGHKS and YYEKEE (reference sequence). CDR3 length: 14 amino acids. CDR3 sequence reads: CASSIYRGRVEAFF. For the CDR3, the DNA is TGTGCCAGCAGCATATACAGGGGGCGGGTTGAAGCTTTCTTT.